The rows below give T cell receptor beta chains drawn from one sample of a study of T cell repertoires in cytomegalovirus infection. MiXCR, run by TCRdb on the reads, gives a single entry per CDR3 protein. The profile shows approximately 83,000 distinct CDR3 sequences, more than 20% of them singletons. The antigens these receptors bind are not known. The sample consisted of CD8+ T cells from cultured PBMCs, taken from culture after CMV antigen stimulation. The receptors here all came from a human donor in good health (CMV status not recorded). Some clones in this sample may be carry-over from other donors' samples. Each CDR3 is given with its conserved first and last residue. The D gene is left open where the match is weak. Where a row states a size, it is once, few, many or the class of an expanded clone; other rows omit it.

D gene	J gene	clone size	V gene	CDR3 protein	CDR3 DNA
.	TRBJ1-6	.	TRBV2	CASSEGTDYSSLHF	TGTGCCAGCAGTGAAGGGACAGATTATTCATCCCTCCACTTT
.	TRBJ2-3	many	TRBV7-6	CASSNGVRDTQYF	TGTGCCAGCAGCAATGGGGTAAGAGATACGCAGTATTTT
.	TRBJ2-3	.	TRBV6-2/TRBV6-3	CASSYPADTQYF	TGTGCCAGCAGTTACCCAGCAGATACGCAGTATTTT
.	TRBJ2-7	few	TRBV6-1	CASSDPHEQYF	TGTGCCAGCAGTGACCCTCACGAGCAGTACTTC
TRBD1	TRBJ2-5	.	TRBV4-1	CASSQDQTGGSEETQYF	TGCGCCAGCAGCCAAGATCAAACAGGGGGGAGCGAAGAGACCCAGTACTTC
TRBD1	TRBJ1-4	few	TRBV19	CASSEGIWTGDKLFF	TGTGCCAGTAGCGAAGGGATATGGACAGGGGACAAACTGTTTTTT
.	TRBJ2-1	many	TRBV7-9	CASSLAGSYNEQFF	TGTGCCAGCAGCTTAGCCGGTTCCTACAATGAGCAGTTCTTC
.	TRBJ2-1	.	TRBV7-9	CASSFLYNEQFF	TGTGCCAGCAGCTTTCTCTACAATGAGCAGTTCTTC
TRBD2	TRBJ2-5	many	TRBV7-2	CASTAVWASGEETQYF	TGTGCCAGCACCGCAGTTTGGGCTAGCGGGGAAGAGACCCAGTACTTC
.	TRBJ2-1	once	TRBV5-8	CASSLGQTNYNEQFF	TGTGCCAGCAGCTTGGGGCAGACAAACTACAATGAGCAGTTCTTC
TRBD2	TRBJ2-5	many	TRBV6-5	CASSSPGLALADRETQYF	TGTGCCAGCAGTTCCCCGGGACTAGCGCTAGCGGATAGAGAGACCCAGTACTTC
.	TRBJ1-4	many	TRBV7-9	CASSTAPGESTNEKLFF	TGTGCCAGCAGCACCGCTCCAGGCGAGTCAACTAATGAAAAACTGTTTTTT
.	TRBJ2-7	.	TRBV7-3	CASSYQGSDEQYF	TGTGCCAGCAGCTACCAGGGATCAGACGAGCAGTACTTC
.	TRBJ1-3	few	TRBV19	CASSIDPASGNTIYF	TGTGCCAGTAGTATAGATCCCGCCTCTGGAAACACCATATATTTT
TRBD2	TRBJ2-1	.	TRBV5-1	CASRGGGGAYNEQFF	TGCGCCAGCAGAGGCGGCGGGGGGGCCTACAATGAGCAGTTCTTC
.	TRBJ2-7	.	TRBV28	CASSFSVSYEQYF	TGTGCCAGCAGTTTTTCCGTCTCCTACGAGCAGTACTTC
TRBD2	TRBJ2-7	.	TRBV5-6	CASSPKIGAGASYEQYF	TGTGCCAGCAGCCCGAAAATAGGTGCGGGAGCCTCCTACGAGCAGTACTTC
.	TRBJ2-7	few	TRBV2	CASSEEGSYEQYF	TGTGCCAGCAGTGAAGAAGGCTCCTACGAGCAGTACTTC
.	TRBJ2-7	few	TRBV6-5	CASSYGGRRTYEQYF	TGTGCCAGCAGTTACGGAGGACGACGCACCTACGAGCAGTACTTC
.	TRBJ1-1	few	TRBV6-2/TRBV6-3	CASTSTGEAFF	TGTGCCAGCACCTCGACGGGTGAAGCTTTCTTT
.	TRBJ2-3	large	TRBV7-9	CASSYPLDARFDTDTQYF	TGTGCCAGCAGCTACCCTTTAGACGCCAGGTTCGACACAGATACGCAGTATTTT
TRBD1	TRBJ2-7	.	TRBV25-1	CASSLRTGVIYEQYF	TGTGCCAGCAGTCTCCGGACAGGGGTGATCTACGAGCAGTACTTC
TRBD1	TRBJ2-2	.	TRBV29-1	CSVEDPGTGNIGELFF	TGCAGCGTTGAAGATCCGGGGACAGGGAATATCGGGGAGCTGTTTTTT
TRBD2	TRBJ2-5	.	TRBV11-2	CASSSLLGTRVQETQYF	TGTGCCAGCAGCTCGCTCTTGGGGACTAGAGTTCAAGAGACCCAGTACTTC
.	TRBJ1-5	.	TRBV10-3	CAISGQGFGNQPQHF	TGTGCCATCTCGGGCCAGGGATTTGGCAATCAGCCCCAGCATTTT
.	TRBJ1-5	many	TRBV28	CASSSNAPPEHF	TGTGCCAGCAGTTCAAACGCACCGCCCGAGCATTTT